The present TCR beta chain was sequenced within a study of shared clonotypes between healthy human individuals. Study at large: CD8 memory received one plate per donor, CD8 naive two, CD4 memory three and CD4 naive three.

CDR3 length: 12 amino acids. Trimming pared 4 bases from V and 11 bases from J, leaving 14 bases between. CDR1 and CDR2 from the germline V gene are SNHLY and FYNNEI. The data were produced by immunoSEQ multiplex PCR, yet TCRdb's version contains in-frame clones alone and is incomplete. The table shows some 360,000 clones, with less than 75% occurring only once. This clone is classed as medium-sized (0.01 to 0.1%). Its antigen remains unknown. The study's findings and limits: In this cohort, only blood was sampled, and tissue repertoires likely differ.

Specimen: memory CD4+ T cells sorted from blood. Specified subset: CD45RA-negative fraction. The receptor was isolated from a man under 40 in good health. The gene calls are TRBV2 and TRBJ1-1, with TRBD1 as a possible D gene (6 bases). CDR3 in DNA: TGTGCCAGCAGTGGGGACACGCCGTACGCTTTCTTT. Encoded protein: CASSGDTPYAFF.